Below are 6 T cell receptor beta chains sequenced from a single sample in a study of control samples from healthy donors and cancer patients. Here immunoSEQ multiplex PCR was the method, and the copy in TCRdb shows in-frame clones only, minus some. The sample gives some 150,000 clones, approximately 96% of which show up once; 0.85% to 1.3% is in the top ten. The specimen sequenced was blood. The receptors were sampled from a woman between 25 and 40 years old in good health.

CDR3 in amino acids: CASSLGGSLNEKLFF. The CDR3 DNA sequence: TGTGCCAGCAGCTTAGGCGGATCACTTAATGAAAAACTGTTTTTT. The gene calls are TRBV5-4 and TRBJ1-4; D ambiguous. Germline assignment: CDR1 SGHNT and CDR2 YYREEE (reference sequence). This CDR3 comprises 15 residues. Trimming stripped 2 bases from V and 4 bases from J, with 12 bases between.

This chain connects TRBV2 to TRBJ1-1, with D possibly being TRBD1 (6 bases). V gave up 2 bases and J gave up 7 bases, with 11 bases separating them. The CDR3 has 13 residues. The V gene's germline CDR1 is SNHLY and CDR2 FYNNEI. The CDR3 is CASSERGNNEAFF. In DNA form, the CDR3 reads TGTGCCAGCAGTGAAAGGGGGAATAATGAAGCTTTCTTT.

The chain couples TRBV30 to TRBJ1-1; D is ambiguous. The CDR3 spans 13 residues. Trimming pared 1 base from V and 0 bases from J, leaving 6 bases between. Germline V lookup: CDR1 GTSNPN, CDR2 SVGIG (reference sequence). CDR3 amino acids: CAWSGTVNTEAFF. The CDR3 region has the DNA TGTGCCTGGAGTGGAACAGTGAACACTGAAGCTTTCTTT.

The DNA of the CDR3 is TGTGCCAGCAGTAAGGAGACAGGTCACCAAGAGACCCAGTACTTC. The encoded protein is CASSKETGHQETQYF. The rearrangement links TRBV27 to TRBJ2-5, with D maybe TRBD1 (6 bases). This CDR3 contains 15 residues. Germline lookup yields CDR1 MNHEY and CDR2 SMNVEV (reference sequence). V shed 5 bases and J shed 0 bases, with 13 bases lying between them.

The chain joins TRBV15 to TRBJ1-5; D might be TRBD1 (6 bases). The V gene's germline CDR1 is LNHNV and CDR2 YYDKDF (reference sequence). With 7 bases removed from V and 0 bases from J, the gap between germline ends came to 22 bases. CDR3 length equals 18 residues. CDR3 residues: CATTSGRGLSGSNQPQHF. The DNA of the CDR3 is TGTGCCACCACCTCCGGCAGGGGCCTTAGTGGTAGCAATCAGCCCCAGCATTTT.

CDR3 coding DNA: TGTGCCAGCAGCCCGGGGACGCAATATAATTCACCCCTCCACTTT. It is translated as CASSPGTQYNSPLHF. V and J are TRBV4-2 and TRBJ1-6; D is perhaps TRBD1 (5 bases). V lost 4 bases to trimming and J lost 4 bases, with 11 bases between them. There are 15 residues in the CDR3. Germline V gene sequence: CDR1 LGHNA, CDR2 YNFKEQ.